This TCR beta chain came from a study of CD8 T cells in ankylosing spondylitis. In this sample, this clonotype turned up a few times. Its antigen is undetermined. Findings of the study overall: Blood of patients with ankylosing spondylitis appeared to be characterized by a TCR beta motif of several highly homologous variants.

CDR1 is SGHRS, CDR2 YFSETQ, per germline. The trim removed 3 bases at V and 12 bases at J, leaving 13 bases unmatched. This CDR3 has 15 residues. TCRdb independently ran MiXCR on the 5' RACE reads; one entry per CDR3 protein. The table lists approximately 400,000 distinct CDR3 sequences, 17% of them singletons, with 1% in the top ten. The sample taken for sequencing was blood, either unsorted or a sorted T cell fraction (not recorded which). The V call is TRBV5-1, the J call TRBJ1-4; 8 bases match TRBD1. The TCR comes from a male donor with ankylosing spondylitis. The CDR3 is CASSSGGSLGLELFF. In DNA, the CDR3 is TGCGCCAGCAGCTCAGGGGGCTCCCTAGGATTGGAACTGTTTTTT. Filled out from reference TRBV5-1 and TRBJ1-4, the complete variable domain reads KAGVTQTPRYLIKTRGQQVTLSCSPISGHRSVSWYQQTPGQGLQFLFEYFSETQRNKGNFPGRFSGRQFSNSRSEMNVSTLELGDSALYLCASSSGGSLGLELFFGSGTQLSVL.